This TCR beta chain was recorded in a study of T cell changes during pregnancy in multiple sclerosis. Between the trimmed V and J ends, which lost 4 bases and 5 bases, there was a span of 23 bases. This CDR3 is built from 17 residues. The germline V gene has CDR1 MDHEN and CDR2 SYDVKM. Libraries were prepared by immunoSEQ multiplex PCR; TCRdb keeps only in-frame clonotypes and omits some of them. Of under 95,000 clones in the sample, approximately 90% were seen once. The sequence was obtained from a female donor with multiple sclerosis, enrolled in a pregnancy study. V is TRBV28 and J is TRBJ2-5; tentatively, D is TRBD1 (6 bases). The starting material was CD4+ T cells from peripheral blood mononuclear cells, obtained before pregnancy. CDR3 coding DNA: TGTGCCAGCAGTTCCCACATCCGGGACATTCGGGCGGAGACCCAGTACTTC. This sequence encodes CASSSHIRDIRAETQYF.